This T cell receptor beta chain emerged from a study of cytomegalovirus exposure and HLA in healthy donors. Both 60 Vbeta primers and 13 Jbeta primers went into the PCR. TCRdb's copy holds only in-frame clones and misses some; the assay was immunoSEQ multiplex PCR. The sample yields about 38,000 clones, roughly three quarters seen once. The clonotype comes from a man aged 30 to 45 in good health and CMV-seronegative. The sequenced sample was PBMCs.

The CDR3 bases are TGTGCCAGCAGCCTCACCGGGACAATCGAGCAGTTCTTC. Amino acids: CASSLTGTIEQFF. The chain has TRBV6-5 and TRBJ2-1; D is possibly TRBD1 (6 bases). CDR1 and CDR2 from the germline V gene are MNHEY and SVGAGI. The CDR3 has 13 amino acids. V gave up 6 bases and J gave up 10 bases, with 16 bases separating them.